This TCR beta chain was sequenced during a study of shared clonotypes between healthy human individuals (dated by TCRdb to between 2020 and 2021). At the level of the whole study: A couple of women and a few men aged 18 to 49 years were included in the cohort. For each donor, three plates each were used for CD4 naive and CD4 memory, two plates were used for CD8 naive, and one plate was used for CD8 memory. The study deeply sequenced blood TCR repertoires of several healthy adults to estimate repertoire size and the extent of clonotype sharing between individuals. To increase sequencing depth and limit assay-specific biases, TCR repertoire library preparation and sequencing were carried out by different laboratories using diverse techniques. Each donor's leukapheresis produced roughly between roughly 0.94 and 9.5 billion PBMCs.

What the authors observed across the whole study: Naive subsets generally had larger estimated clonotype richness than memory subsets. Sampling was restricted to blood, and TCR repertoires in tissues likely differ from the TCR repertoires found in blood. The genetic and exposure-history diversity represented was limited by the small number of donors. Pairwise subsampling indicated that sequencing depth was expected to affect the degree of clonotype sharing among donors. Clonotypes shared by all four sorted-subset donors showed higher generation probabilities than non-shared clonotypes. Incomplete sequencing was indicated by rarefaction of sorted-subset datasets, despite the large sequencing depth. Approximately 5% of naive CD4, around 3.6% of naive CD8, approximately 2.2% of memory CD4, and over 0.35% of memory CD8 clonotypes were shared across several donors.

CD8 naive samples consisted of CD45RO-negative cells that were positively selected for CCR7, yielding a CD45RA+CCR7+ population without TemRA cells. The donors were healthy, HIV-negative adults who had no recently reported acute infections or vaccinations. Only Caucasian adults living in Nashville, Tennessee, USA were represented among the donors. Blood was obtained by leukapheresis, after which PBMCs were separated by Ficoll-Histopaque density gradient centrifugation and cryopreserved in liquid nitrogen vapor phase. Analytical flow cytometry was used to check the purity and quantity of every magnetically sorted T cell population. Genomic DNA was isolated from every sorted fraction and measured by UV absorbance on a Nanodrop 2000c. Trimming takes 5 bases off V and 4 bases off J; junction bases not matched to a gene: 2. The CDR3 runs 13 amino acids, cysteine and phenylalanine included. Solely the CDR3 DNA is kept, with 39 bases framed from the first base. The germline V gene (reference sequence) specifies LNHDA as CDR1 and SQIVND as CDR2.

As for this clone: Its antigen target is currently unknown. Base qualities were left out, and no much larger clone turns up one base away.

Using the deep immunoSEQ assay, TCR CDR3 regions were amplified from genomic DNA by multiplex PCR. Extracted genomic DNA from each cell subset was distributed evenly across all wells of several immunoSEQ 96-well plates, and each plate was treated as a replicate. For sorted subsets, each replicate PCR was loaded with 200 ng genomic DNA, equivalent to about 33,000 T cell genomes. The purified libraries were quantified using a Qubit 3.0 fluorometer, sized with a Bioanalyzer 2100, and then quantified again using the KAPA Library Quantification kit. A separate single-read 150-cycle Illumina NextSeq 550 flow cell was used to sequence each immunoSEQ 96-well plate. The published analysis was carried out like this. Because only junctional sequences without quality scores were contained in the immunoSEQ output, filtering matching that applied to full-length reads could not be performed. To assign V/J genes and CDR3, sequences were annotated using PyIR, a Python wrapper for IgBLAST v1.9, with IMGT germline references. Reads were removed for weak V/J assignments (E-value above 1e-6), missing CDR3, stop codons, out-of-frame junctions, or ambiguous translated residues. V3J clonotypes were defined by identical inferred V gene, J gene, and CDR3 amino acid sequence. To compute the percentage overlap between repertoires, the number of shared unique clonotypes was divided by the size of the smaller repertoire. RTK rarefaction, the Chao1 estimator, and Recon v2.1 estimates of unobserved clonotypes were used to assess repertoire richness. OLGA was used to compute generation probabilities for all TCRbeta clonotypes that the gDNA method yielded from a handful of donors. Imported from immuneACCESS, the table was reduced by TCRdb to in-frame sequences with V and J called. These copies leave out some clones; in studies compared against another copy, an unresolved V gene accounts for under half, and the cause of the remainder is not known. From that table come the V and J calls and clone size; the DNA was used to work out D and trimming. The table for this sample lists approximately 1.9 million clones; 93% of them were counted only once. The ten largest clones add up to about 1.7% of the sample.

This TCR came from a man between 18 and 35 years old in good health. Some clones in this sample may be carry-over from other donors' samples. Sequencing input: naive CD8+ T cells from PBMCs. The meaning of the sample's cell subset or site label: CD45RA+CCR7+. The sequence joins TRBV19 to TRBJ2-1; 7 central bases correspond to TRBD2. CDR3 reads: CASSREDYNEQFF. The nucleotide sequence reads as follows: TGTGCCAGTAGTCGGGAGGATTACAATGAGCAGTTCTTC.